Shown below are 14 T cell receptor beta chains from a single sample sequenced in a study of CD8+ T cells in alopecia areata listed by TCRdb under 2018. Receptors were amplified or captured by the immunoSEQ multiplex PCR assay. RNA was extracted from all samples and reverse transcribed into cDNA, which served as template for TCR sequencing. What TCRdb holds here is the immuneACCESS table cut down to in-frame rearrangements. Part of the clones is not present; checked against another copy, under half of the missing clones reflect an unresolved V gene, and the others are unexplained. Recorded for this sample are roughly 200,000 clones; 55% to 70% of them occurred a single time. Less than 3.5% of the sample rests with the top ten. According to the study, the label for this sample's time point signals: less than five weeks on oral tofacitinib. Explained via the paper, the treatment or condition label denotes: oral pan-JAK inhibitor, 5-10 mg twice daily.

Sequences were derived from CD4+ T cells sorted from blood, sampled at week 4, from a patient treated with tofacitinib. These receptor sequences come from a human donor with alopecia areata.

The chain joins TRBV6-5 to TRBJ2-1; D is possibly TRBD1 (6 bases). The CDR3 has 13 residues. CDR1 and CDR2 from the germline V gene are MNHEY and SVGAGI. Trimming took 1 base from V and 9 from J, leaving 10 bases between them. For the CDR3, the DNA is TGTGCCAGCAGTTACTTTCAGGGGACTGAGCAGTTCTTC. Amino acid sequence: CASSYFQGTEQFF.

DNA of the CDR3: TGTGCCAGCAGTTACCCGGGGGGCACAGATACGCAGTATTTT. Its protein is CASSYPGGTDTQYF. This chain links TRBV6-6 with TRBJ2-3, with D perhaps TRBD2 (6 bases). Looked up from germline, CDR1 is MNHNY and CDR2 is SVGAGI (reference sequence). The CDR3 has 14 residues. Trimming pared 2 bases from V and 1 base from J, leaving 7 bases between.

This rearrangement joins TRBV4-3 to TRBJ1-4; TRBD1 might be the D (6 bases). Trimming cost V 1 base and J 7 bases, with 16 bases left between them. Germline V CDR1 and CDR2: LGHNA, YSLEER. CDR3 size: 16 residues. The CDR3 region has the DNA TGCGCCAGCAGCCAAGTCCATGCAGGGGTGGCTGAAAAACTGTTTTTT. This encodes CASSQVHAGVAEKLFF.

Only one count was recorded for this clone. This rearrangement joins TRBV30 to TRBJ2-7, with D perhaps assigned TRBD1 or TRBD2 (5 bases each). V was shortened by 8 bases and J by 2 bases, with 16 bases between the two germline ends. The germline V gene has CDR1 GTSNPN and CDR2 SVGIG (reference sequence). The CDR3 length is 13 residues. The CDR3: CAGDLREPYEQYF. CDR3 DNA: TGTGCCGGGGACCTTCGGGAACCCTACGAGCAGTACTTC. The variable domain in full, with the rest retrieved from reference TRBV30 and TRBJ2-7, is SQTIHQWPATLVQPVGSPLSLECTVEGTSNPNLYWYRQAAGRGLQLLFYSVGIGQISSEVPQNLSASRPQDRQFILSSKKLLLSDSGFYLCAGDLREPYEQYFGPGTRLTVT.

The chain recombines TRBV29-1 with TRBJ2-5, with D possibly being TRBD1 (6 bases). Trimming took off 1 base at V and 5 bases at J, with 11 bases between the two ends. CDR3 size: 13 residues. Germline V CDR1 and CDR2: SQVTM, ANQGSEA. The CDR3 DNA follows: TGCAGCGTTGAAGGACAGGTTCCGGAGACCCAGTACTTC. It codes for CSVEGQVPETQYF.

This clone has a handful of counts. Here the CDR3 reads CASSLRKRVDYNEQFF. As DNA, the CDR3 is TGTGCCAGCAGCTTAAGAAAAAGGGTGGACTACAATGAGCAGTTCTTC. The chain has TRBV7-9 and TRBJ2-1; D gene uncertain. This CDR3 has 16 residues. The V end lost 2 bases, the J end lost 3 bases, and 14 bases lay between the germline ends. Germline V gene sequence: CDR1 SEHNR, CDR2 FQNEAQ (reference sequence).

This chain uses TRBV6-5 with TRBJ1-2; a possible D gene is TRBD1 (5 bases). The CDR3 has 15 amino acids. Between the trimmed V and J ends, which lost 5 bases and 7 bases, there was a span of 20 bases. Looked up from germline, CDR1 is MNHEY and CDR2 is SVGAGI. In DNA, the CDR3 is TGTGCCAGCAGTAGGGGTACGGGGCAGGGAAGTGGCTACACCTTC. Protein sequence: CASSRGTGQGSGYTF.

This chain uses TRBV6-6 with TRBJ1-1; TRBD1 matches 8 bases. CDR1 is MNHNY, CDR2 SVGAGI, per germline (reference sequence). The CDR3 has 15 amino acids. V lost 5 bases and J lost 4; bases outside the gene matches: 9. The CDR3 is CASSQSVQGGTEAFF. CDR3 in DNA: TGTGCCAGCAGTCAGTCCGTACAGGGGGGCACTGAAGCTTTCTTT.

This chain links TRBV29-1 with TRBJ2-3; D call uncertain. The CDR3 has 13 residues. Germline V CDR1 and CDR2: SQVTM, ANQGSEA. The CDR3 nucleotides read TGCAGGTCCTCAACAGAAAGCACAGATACGCAGTATTTT. As protein: CRSSTESTDTQYF.

J is TRBJ1-2 and V is TRBV2, with TRBD1 matching 7 bases. The CDR3 is made up of 12 amino acids. Germline CDR1 and CDR2: SNHLY and FYNNEI. The trim removed 5 bases at V and 8 bases at J, leaving 5 bases unmatched. CDR3 sequence: CASSRDSWGYTF. The CDR3 DNA reads as TGTGCCAGCAGTCGGGACAGCTGGGGCTACACCTTC.

This clone has more than one count but fewer than ten. The V and J genes are TRBV6-5 and TRBJ2-1; TRBD2 might be the D (6 bases). V was pared by 10 bases and J by 6 bases, with 16 bases between. Germline V gene lookup returns CDR1 MNHEY and CDR2 SVGAGI. The CDR3 has 13 amino acids. The CDR3 DNA sequence: TGTGCCACCAACCGGGACTCAGGCAATGAGCAGTTCTTC. Amino acids: CATNRDSGNEQFF.

The chain is built from TRBV29-1 and TRBJ1-1, with D unclear. Germline values: CDR1 SQVTM, CDR2 ANQGSEA. The CDR3 covers 14 residues. V lost 4 bases and J lost 3, with 15 bases in between. Here the CDR3 reads CSVAKLMIYTEAFF. Written as DNA, the CDR3 is TGCAGCGTTGCAAAGCTAATGATCTACACTGAAGCTTTCTTT.

The CDR3 nucleotides read TGTGCCAGCAGCGTAGGGGACAGGGGTGAAGCTTTCTTT. Protein product: CASSVGDRGEAFF. The gene calls are TRBV9 and TRBJ1-1, with 10 bases identical to TRBD1. V shed 0 bases, J shed 7 bases, and the junction held 0 bases outside the gene matches. Germline V CDR1 and CDR2: SGDLS, YYNGEE. This CDR3 comprises 13 residues.

The chain couples TRBV29-1 to TRBJ2-1; TRBD2 might be the D (5 bases). The CDR3 sequence is 13 residues long. V was shortened by 3 bases and J by 9 bases, with 15 bases between the two germline ends. The germline V gene has CDR1 SQVTM and CDR2 ANQGSEA. CDR3 residues: CSVEPEGTSEQFF. The CDR3 DNA follows: TGCAGCGTTGAGCCTGAGGGTACCAGTGAGCAGTTCTTC.